The text below deals with one T cell receptor beta chain. One junction end disagrees with the germline gene, perhaps due to a read error. The sample comes from a study of low-dose radiotherapy and immunotherapy resistance in tumors. The time point is: after trial treatment. Stated treatment: LDRT plus nivolumab, ipilimumab, low-dose cyclophosphamide and aspirin (RACIN trial). Every donor's regimen consisted of nivolumab, ipilimumab, aspirin, low-dose cyclophosphamide and low-dose radiotherapy. The CDR3 spans 15 residues. Primers used for first-strand cDNA, a TRAV- and TRBV-specific set, covered both alpha and beta chains. TCR amplification involved about 18 PCR cycles with a constant-region primer and V-primer adapter. In vitro transcription served to amplify the mRNA that had been isolated. In TCRdb, the reads were re-called with MiXCR into one record per CDR3 protein. The repertoire holds 100,000 or so distinct CDR3 sequences, around 21% seen once, with roughly 4.3% in the top ten.

The sequencing used PBMCs, collected after low-dose radiotherapy plus immunotherapy. The source of this sequence is a male donor with prostate cancer. The chain joins TRBV12-3 or TRBV12-4 to TRBJ1-3; a possible D gene is TRBD1 (6 bases). CDR3 coding DNA: TGTGCCAGCAGCGCGGACAGTCTAACTGGAAACATCATATATTTT. This translates into CASSADSLTGNIIYF.